This T cell receptor beta chain was sequenced for a study of quantifying T cell responses using KT2 cells. Study background: TCR alpha and beta constant-region primers primed reverse transcription of RNA.

Overall study findings and caveats: Detection of KT2 sequences held at the lowest tested level, about one cell per 100,000 PBMC.

Each cDNA got a UMI-containing oligo ligated at its 3' end. An equimolar mix of RC1.1 and RC1.2 primed the beta chain across TRBC1 and TRBC2. Separate processing of TCR alpha and beta chains began at the second PCR. TCRdb itself ran the UMI-ligation and nested PCR reads through MiXCR, one entry per CDR3 protein. Here the sample spans 42,000 or so distinct CDR3 sequences, approximately 15% being singletons. Trimming stripped 7 bases from V and 0 bases from J, with 8 bases between. Germline V gives CDR1 SGHDN, CDR2 FVKESK. The CDR3 totals 13 residues. As for this clonotype: The antigen is unknown.

Sequencing was performed on PBMCs spiked with cells of the T cell clone KT2. This receptor was obtained from a human donor. This sequence joins TRBV14 and TRBJ2-3; D may be TRBD1 (6 bases). CDR3: CASMGQSTDTQYF. Here the CDR3 DNA reads TGTGCCAGCATGGGACAAAGCACAGATACGCAGTATTTT.